These 7 T cell receptor beta chains were sequenced from one sample in a study of cytomegalovirus exposure and HLA in healthy donors. This PCR relied on a set of 60 Vbeta primers and 13 Jbeta primers. Assay: immunoSEQ multiplex PCR; the TCRdb copy retains only in-frame clones and omits some. This sample has about 150,000 clones, with around 75% found just once. The material sequenced was PBMCs. The receptor source for this set is a male donor in good health and CMV-seronegative.

The chain links TRBV6-5 to TRBJ2-2; 7 bases agree with TRBD2. CDR1 is MNHEY and CDR2 is SVGAGI in the germline V gene. This CDR3 has 13 amino acids. Trimming at V came to 6 bases and at J to 3 bases, leaving 1 base not matched to a gene. CDR3 protein: CASSGRYTGELFF. The CDR3 DNA reads as TGTGCCAGCAGCGGGAGGTACACCGGGGAGCTGTTTTTT.

In DNA, the CDR3 is TGTGCCAGCAGCTTATATAAGGCCTTGGAGGGCTACACCTTC. It translates to CASSLYKALEGYTF. The V call is TRBV7-2, the J call TRBJ1-2, with D unclear. The CDR3 contains 14 residues. In germline, CDR1 is SGHTA, CDR2 FQGNSA. V gave up 2 bases and J gave up 8 bases, with 15 bases separating them.

The rearrangement uses TRBV5-6 and TRBJ1-2; D is possibly TRBD1 (6 bases). The V end was cut by 4 bases, the J end by 6 bases, with 19 bases between. There are 15 residues in the CDR3. Germline CDR1 reads SGHDT; CDR2 reads YYEEEE. CDR3 in amino acids: CASSHAPQGSDGYTF. The CDR3 DNA reads as TGTGCCAGCAGCCATGCCCCACAGGGTAGTGATGGCTACACCTTC.

This clone has a handful of counts. CDR3 sequence (DNA): TGTGCCAGCAGCGTCATGAGCGGCAATCAGCCCCAGCATTTT. Translated, it gives CASSVMSGNQPQHF. The genes are TRBV6-1 and TRBJ1-5; D call uncertain. The germline CDR1 and CDR2 sequences are MNHNS and SASEGT. V shed 6 bases and J shed 2 bases, with 11 bases lying between them. The CDR3 contains 14 residues.

The CDR3 bases are TGTGCCATCTCTCCCTTGACAGACTATAATTCACCCCTCCACTTT. Its protein product is CAISPLTDYNSPLHF. The chain joins TRBV6-1 to TRBJ1-6; D perhaps matches TRBD1 (5 bases). The ends were cut back, 10 bases at V and 3 bases at J, with 16 bases in the middle. CDR1 and CDR2 from the germline V gene are MNHNS and SASEGT. The CDR3 length is 15 residues.

The genes are TRBV14 and TRBJ2-2, with TRBD2 matching 12 bases. Looked up from germline, CDR1 is SGHDN and CDR2 is FVKESK. This CDR3 region has 18 residues. Germline trimming cut 5 bases from V and 3 bases from J; bases unmatched to any gene: 10. The CDR3 nucleotides are TGTGCCAGCAGCTCACGGCGGACTAGCGGGGTTCACACCGGGGAGCTGTTTTTT. It specifies CASSSRRTSGVHTGELFF.

This sequence joins TRBV27 and TRBJ1-2; the match to TRBD1 covers 7 bases. Germline-derived CDR1 and CDR2 are MNHEY and SMNVEV (reference sequence). Unmatched junction bases numbered 7, after V lost 3 bases and J lost 3 bases. The CDR3 is made up of 15 amino acids. The CDR3 reads CASSFTSGTDYGYTF. DNA for the CDR3: TGTGCCAGCAGTTTTACCTCCGGGACAGACTATGGCTACACCTTC.